The T cell receptor beta chain under discussion was sequenced for a study of tumor-infiltrating lymphocytes in primary liver carcinoma. Production of TCR beta cDNA used roughly 0.55 ug total RNA together with a constant-region primer. Modified slightly, ARM-PCR produced TCR beta libraries over three nested multiplex PCR rounds. TRBV1-TRBV30 forward primers paired with a C-beta reverse primer drove the first two PCR rounds, around 10 cycles each. TCRdb ran MiXCR on the multiplex PCR reads and lists one entry per CDR3 protein. This table has around 190,000 distinct CDR3 sequences, about 85% appearing once. Without any cell sorting, 20-30 mg of bulk tissue yielded co-extracted RNA and DNA. On this clonotype: Sequence at one end of the junction differs from germline and may be a read error.

CDR1 and CDR2 from the germline V gene are MGHRA and YSYEKL. The CDR3 consists of 19 residues. This chain connects TRBV4-1 to TRBJ2-3; TRBD2 is a possible D gene (6 bases). Sequenced: tumor tissue from primary liver carcinoma. This clonotype was sampled from a man aged 40-49 years with primary liver carcinoma and hepatitis B virus infection. CDR3 region: CASSQDWTNGSVRTDRQYF. CDR3 DNA sequence: TGCGCCAGCAGCCAAGATTGGACTAACGGGAGTGTCAGAACAGATAGGCAGTATTTT.